This T cell receptor (beta chain) was recorded in a study of a mutant IDH1 vaccine in newly diagnosed glioma (dated by TCRdb to about 2021). Study-level background: Eight vaccinations were administered to patients in weeks 1, 3, 5, 7, 11, 15, 19 and 23, corresponding to visits V03 through V10. Vaccination began 4-6 weeks after radiotherapy alone, or alongside temozolomide cycles in the chemotherapy-containing groups. The roughly 35 treated patients were about 60% male and around 40% female, with a mean age of approximately 40 years. Before enrollment, most patients had been given radiochemotherapy with temozolomide as standard therapy, while the rest had received either radiotherapy alone or temozolomide alone. Six visits were used for peripheral blood collection: V03 (baseline), V05, V07, V10, V12 and V13. For exploratory analyses, approximately 23 treated patients had longitudinal TCRB deep sequencing done wherever samples were available. Broad study findings and their caveats: Changes in the top peripheral T cell clonotypes picked up by TCRB sequencing did not appear to be linked to pseudoprogression. Across multiple MHC alleles, vaccine-induced immune responses were seen in 93.3% of patients. PBMC samples for TCRB deep sequencing were selected based on availability. The authors noted that analyses of patient blood samples could not be reproduced because of sample limitations.

V has 4 bases trimmed and J has 4 bases trimmed; junction bases matching no gene number 10. There are 16 amino acids in the CDR3, from cysteine to phenylalanine inclusive. The read is trimmed to its CDR3 DNA, 48 bases read in frame from base 1. Taken from the germline V gene (reference sequence), the CDR1 and CDR2 loops are LNHDA and SQIVND. Regarding this clone: The specificity of this receptor is unknown. Base-call qualities are not available, and no considerably larger clone is one nucleotide away.

Libraries were constructed by the immunoSEQ multiplex PCR assay. Following the manufacturer's protocol, the hsTCRB Kit was used to amplify rearranged TCR beta chain sequences. Sequencing of TCRB libraries was carried out on an Illumina MiSeq. Processing in the source paper ran as follows. The kit vendor's proprietary platform handled demultiplexing, trimming and gene mapping. TCRdb re-hosts the immuneACCESS table, in-frame sequences only. Its copies lack some clones; in the studies checked, an unresolved V gene accounts for under half of them, and the cause for the rest is not known. V, J and clone size derive from that table, while D and trimming were established from the DNA sequence. The sample table holds tens of thousands of clones, of which roughly 90% were seen once. Together, the top ten hold about 0.61% of the sample. Read against the paper, the sample's time point label means: week 5, during vaccination. Each vaccine dose was 300 ug of a 20-mer mutant IDH1 peptide in Montanide, given subcutaneously with topical imiquimod. Newly diagnosed WHO grade 3 or 4 IDH1-mutant astrocytomas showing loss of nuclear ATRX were present in the donors. The samples were drawn from NOA16, a multicentre, single-arm, open-label phase I trial in Germany that tested a mutant IDH1 peptide vaccine in humans for the first time. Genomic DNA for TCRB sequencing was isolated from EDTA blood with the DNeasy Blood and Tissue Kit.

The receptor was derived from a woman in her fifties or sixties with glioma. The chain was built from TRBV19 and TRBJ2-3, and 8 junction bases match TRBD2. Specimen: PBMCs, collected from a glioma patient whose treatment included an IDH1 peptide vaccine. The CDR3 here reads CASSTSRRGVPDTQYF. The DNA sequence follows: TGTGCCAGTAGTACTAGCAGGCGGGGGGTCCCAGATACGCAGTATTTT.